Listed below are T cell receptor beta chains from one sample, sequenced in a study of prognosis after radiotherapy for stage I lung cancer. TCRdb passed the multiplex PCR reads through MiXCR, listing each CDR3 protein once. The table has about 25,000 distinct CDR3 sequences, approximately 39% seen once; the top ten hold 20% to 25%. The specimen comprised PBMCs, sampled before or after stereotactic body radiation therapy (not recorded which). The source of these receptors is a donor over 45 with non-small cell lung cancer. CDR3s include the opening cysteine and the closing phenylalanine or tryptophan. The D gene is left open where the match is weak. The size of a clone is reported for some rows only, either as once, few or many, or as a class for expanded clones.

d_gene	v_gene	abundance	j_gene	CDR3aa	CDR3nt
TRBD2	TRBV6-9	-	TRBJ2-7	CASSSGLLYEQYF	TGTGCCAGCAGTTCGGGACTACTTTACGAGCAGTACTTC
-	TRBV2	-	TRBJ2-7	CSSSVRGDQYF	TGTTCCAGCAGTGTGCGTGGGGATCAGTACTTC
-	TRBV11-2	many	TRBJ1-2	CASSSPEGYTF	TGTGCCAGCAGCTCCCCGGAGGGCTACACCTTC
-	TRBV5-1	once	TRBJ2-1	CASSLSWVSYNEQFF	TGCGCCAGCAGCTTGAGTTGGGTGTCCTACAATGAGCAGTTCTTC
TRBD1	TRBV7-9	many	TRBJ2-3	CASSLYRQGRDTQYF	TGTGCCAGCAGCTTATACAGACAGGGTCGGGATACGCAGTATTTT
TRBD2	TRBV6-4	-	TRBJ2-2	CASSLTSGSVTWELFF	TGTGCCAGCAGCTTGACTAGCGGTAGCGTCACCTGGGAGCTGTTTTTT
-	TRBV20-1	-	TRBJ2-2	CSARDRDWTTGELFF	TGCAGTGCTAGAGATAGGGACTGGACCACCGGGGAGCTGTTTTTT
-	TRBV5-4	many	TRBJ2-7	CASSQDSAREQYF	TGTGCCAGCAGTCAGGACTCAGCACGCGAGCAGTACTTC
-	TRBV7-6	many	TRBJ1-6	CASGRDGGTNSPLHF	TGTGCCAGCGGCCGGGACGGGGGAACGAATTCACCCCTCCACTTT
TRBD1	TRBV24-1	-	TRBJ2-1	CATSDLPSGGPGNEQFF	TGTGCCACCAGTGATTTGCCATCAGGGGGCCCTGGCAATGAGCAGTTCTTC
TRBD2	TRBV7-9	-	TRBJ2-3	CASSPESRTSGNPGGTQYF	TGTGCCAGCAGCCCCGAGAGTCGGACTAGCGGGAATCCAGGGGGTACGCAGTATTTT
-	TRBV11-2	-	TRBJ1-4	CASSKTGAQGANEKLFF	TGTGCCAGCAGTAAAACGGGAGCACAGGGAGCTAATGAAAAACTGTTTTTT
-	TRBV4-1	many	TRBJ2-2	CASSQDSLRGWELFF	TGCGCCAGCAGCCAAGATTCCCTCCGGGGGTGGGAGCTGTTTTTT
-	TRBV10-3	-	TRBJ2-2	CAIKTNVASAFPGELFF	TGTGCCATCAAGACCAATGTGGCTAGCGCATTTCCCGGGGAGCTGTTTTTT
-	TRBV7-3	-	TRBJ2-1	CASSLGGTRQLNEQFF	TGTGCCAGCAGCTTAGGCGGGACACGGCAACTCAATGAGCAGTTCTTC
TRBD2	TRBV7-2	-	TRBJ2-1	CASSSGAGTSAHNEQFF	TGTGCCAGCAGCTCAGGGGCCGGGACTAGCGCCCACAATGAGCAGTTCTTC
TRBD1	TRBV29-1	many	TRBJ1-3	CSVEKQGTGNTIYF	TGCAGCGTTGAGAAACAGGGGACCGGAAACACCATATATTTT
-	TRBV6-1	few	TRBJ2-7	CASRSTLGRAEQYF	TGTGCCAGCAGATCTACCTTAGGTCGTGCCGAGCAGTACTTC
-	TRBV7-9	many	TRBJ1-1	CASSWNRDRVTEAFF	TGTGCCAGCAGCTGGAACAGGGATCGGGTCACTGAAGCTTTCTTT
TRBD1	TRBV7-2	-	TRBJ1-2	CASTEYTGAHYGYTF	TGTGCCAGCACCGAATACACAGGGGCGCACTATGGCTACACCTTC
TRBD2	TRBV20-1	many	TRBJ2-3	CSAPNGTSGTFLDTQYF	TGCAGTGCTCCGAACGGGACTAGCGGGACCTTCCTAGATACGCAGTATTTT
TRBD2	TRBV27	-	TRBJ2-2	CASSYGLAVNTWELFF	TGTGCCAGCAGTTACGGGCTAGCGGTAAACACCTGGGAGCTGTTTTTT
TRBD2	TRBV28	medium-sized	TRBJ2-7	CASSHRRGGYEQYF	TGTGCCAGCAGCCACCGGCGGGGGGGCTACGAGCAGTACTTC
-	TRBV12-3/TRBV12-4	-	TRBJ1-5	CASSLGGIGLGQPQHF	TGTGCCAGCAGTTTGGGGGGAATCGGCCTTGGTCAGCCCCAGCATTTT
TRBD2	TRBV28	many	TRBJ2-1	CASSLGLAGAVEQFF	TGTGCCAGCAGTTTGGGACTAGCGGGAGCCGTTGAGCAGTTCTTC
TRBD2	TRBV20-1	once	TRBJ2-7	CSVTSGTVYEQYF	TGCAGTGTCACCAGCGGGACTGTCTACGAGCAGTACTTC
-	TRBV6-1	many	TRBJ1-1	CASSEQGGTEAFF	TGTGCCAGCAGTGAACAAGGGGGCACTGAAGCTTTCTTT
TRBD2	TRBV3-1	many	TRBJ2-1	CASSHHSGSSYNEQFF	TGTGCCAGCAGCCACCATAGCGGGAGTTCCTACAATGAGCAGTTCTTC
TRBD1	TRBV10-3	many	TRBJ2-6	CATTTGAGANVLTF	TGTGCCACCACCACAGGGGCTGGGGCCAACGTCCTGACTTTC
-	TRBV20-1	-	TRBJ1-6	CSAESSMGSPLHF	TGCAGTGCGGAAAGCAGCATGGGCTCACCCCTCCACTTT
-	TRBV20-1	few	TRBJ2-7	CSARDKSDTKQYF	TGCAGTGCTAGAGATAAATCAGACACCAAGCAGTACTTC
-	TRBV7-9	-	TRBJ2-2	CASSLRLGPLVF	TGTGCCAGCAGCTTACGGCTGGGACCGTTGGTTTTT
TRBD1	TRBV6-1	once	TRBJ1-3	CASIPLGQGQGSGNTIYF	TGTGCCAGCATTCCACTAGGGCAGGGACAGGGCTCTGGAAACACCATATATTTT
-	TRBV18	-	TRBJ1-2	CASSPTWGSYGYTF	TGTGCCAGCTCACCTACATGGGGTTCTTATGGCTATACCTTC
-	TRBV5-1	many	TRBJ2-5	CASSLGSVADYQETQYF	TGCGCCAGCAGCTTGGGGTCAGTGGCGGACTATCAAGAGACCCAGTACTTC
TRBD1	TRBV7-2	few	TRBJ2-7	CASSLAGDSFYEQYF	TGTGCCAGCAGCTTAGCGGGGGACAGCTTCTACGAGCAGTACTTC
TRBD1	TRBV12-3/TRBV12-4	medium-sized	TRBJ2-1	CASSPGQGWSNEQFF	TGTGCCAGCAGCCCAGGACAGGGCTGGAGCAATGAGCAGTTCTTC
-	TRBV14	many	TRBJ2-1	CASSQFRGNEQFF	TGTGCCAGCAGCCAATTTCGGGGCAATGAGCAGTTCTTC
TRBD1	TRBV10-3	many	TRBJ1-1	CAIRGQGVTEAFF	TGTGCCATCAGAGGACAGGGGGTCACTGAAGCTTTCTTT
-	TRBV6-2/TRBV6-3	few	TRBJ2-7	CASSYPGAGVSEQYF	TGTGCCAGCAGTTATCCGGGGGCAGGGGTTAGCGAGCAGTACTTC
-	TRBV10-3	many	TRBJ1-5	CAISAQGGNQPQHF	TGTGCCATCAGTGCTCAGGGCGGCAATCAGCCCCAGCATTTT
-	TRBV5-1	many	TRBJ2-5	CASSLPMTGLNQETQYF	TGCGCCAGCAGCCTACCAATGACCGGGCTCAACCAAGAGACCCAGTACTTC
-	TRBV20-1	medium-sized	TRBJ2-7	CSARGFGISYEQYF	TGCAGTGCTAGAGGCTTCGGGATCTCCTACGAGCAGTACTTC
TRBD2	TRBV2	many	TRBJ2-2	CASTLAGGIFGELFF	TGTGCCAGCACACTAGCGGGAGGTATTTTCGGGGAGCTGTTTTTT
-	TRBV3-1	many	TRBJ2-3	CASSQVLSDTQYF	TGTGCCAGCAGCCAAGTTCTTTCAGATACGCAGTATTTT
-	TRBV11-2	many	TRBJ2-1	CASSLTRAGEQFF	TGTGCCAGCAGCTTAACACGGGCGGGTGAGCAGTTCTTC
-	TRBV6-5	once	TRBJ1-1	CASSYQPTGTEAFF	TGTGCCAGCAGTTACCAGCCGACGGGCACTGAAGCTTTCTTT
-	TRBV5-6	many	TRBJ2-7	CASSLEGGYEQYF	TGTGCCAGCAGCTTGGAGGGGGGTTACGAGCAGTACTTC
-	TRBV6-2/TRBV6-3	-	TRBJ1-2	CASSPSEANYGYTF	TGTGCCAGCAGTCCATCTGAGGCTAACTATGGCTACACCTTC
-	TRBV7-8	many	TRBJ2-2	CASSLVFAGELFF	TGTGCCAGCAGCTTAGTATTCGCCGGGGAGCTGTTTTTT
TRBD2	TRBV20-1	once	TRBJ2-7	CSASKASGSGEQYF	TGCAGTGCTAGTAAGGCCAGCGGGAGTGGTGAGCAGTACTTC
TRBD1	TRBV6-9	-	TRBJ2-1	CASSWRQGGEQFF	TGTGCCAGCAGTTGGCGACAGGGCGGTGAGCAGTTCTTC
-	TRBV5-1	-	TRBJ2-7	CASSLVHLGSLHGEQYF	TGCGCCAGCAGCTTGGTCCACCTGGGGTCACTACATGGGGAGCAGTACTTC
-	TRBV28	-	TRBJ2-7	CASSSPTGESVMGEQYF	TGTGCCAGCAGTTCCCCCACGGGGGAGAGTGTGATGGGCGAGCAGTACTTC
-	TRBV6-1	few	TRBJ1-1	CASSGRAAFF	TGTGCCAGCAGTGGACGGGCCGCTTTCTTT
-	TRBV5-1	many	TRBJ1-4	CASKSGAQGEKLFF	TGCGCCAGCAAATCCGGGGCGCAGGGGGAAAAACTGTTTTTT
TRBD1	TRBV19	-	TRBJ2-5	CASSIRPGQGTETQYF	TGTGCCAGTAGTATACGGCCGGGACAGGGAACGGAGACCCAGTACTTC
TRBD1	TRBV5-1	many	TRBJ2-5	CASSGTGNQETQYF	TGCGCCAGCAGCGGGACAGGGAACCAAGAGACCCAGTACTTC